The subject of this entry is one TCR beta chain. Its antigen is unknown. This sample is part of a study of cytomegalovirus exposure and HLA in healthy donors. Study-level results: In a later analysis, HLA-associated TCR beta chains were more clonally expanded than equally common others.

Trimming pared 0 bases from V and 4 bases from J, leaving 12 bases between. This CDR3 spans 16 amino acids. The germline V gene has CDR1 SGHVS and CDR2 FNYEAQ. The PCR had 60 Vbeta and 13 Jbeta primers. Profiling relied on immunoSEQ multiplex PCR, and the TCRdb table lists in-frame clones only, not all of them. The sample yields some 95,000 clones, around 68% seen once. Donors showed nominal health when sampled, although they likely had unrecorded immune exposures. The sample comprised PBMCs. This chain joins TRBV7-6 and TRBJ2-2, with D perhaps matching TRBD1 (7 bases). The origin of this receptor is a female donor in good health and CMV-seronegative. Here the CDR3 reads CASSLAWQGGTGELFF. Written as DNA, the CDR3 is TGTGCCAGCAGCTTAGCATGGCAGGGGGGCACCGGGGAGCTGTTTTTT.